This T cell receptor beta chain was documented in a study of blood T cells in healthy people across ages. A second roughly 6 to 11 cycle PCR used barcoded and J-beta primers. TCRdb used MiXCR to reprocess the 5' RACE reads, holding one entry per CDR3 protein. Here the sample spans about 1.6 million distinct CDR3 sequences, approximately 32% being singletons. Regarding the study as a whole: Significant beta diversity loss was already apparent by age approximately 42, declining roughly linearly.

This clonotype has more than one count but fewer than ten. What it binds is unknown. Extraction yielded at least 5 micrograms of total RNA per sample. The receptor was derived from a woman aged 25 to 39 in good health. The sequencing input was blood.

The CDR3 protein is CASSQGLQGFRSSYNEQFF. The DNA of the CDR3 is TGCGCCAGCAGCCAAGGATTGCAAGGGTTCCGGAGCTCCTACAATGAGCAGTTCTTC. The V and J genes are TRBV4-1 and TRBJ2-1; the D is unclear. The ends were cut back, 1 base at V and 0 bases at J, with 19 bases in the middle. Germline lookup yields CDR1 MGHRA and CDR2 YSYEKL. CDR3 length: 19 amino acids.